The clone carrying this T cell receptor (beta chain) has just one count. Antigen unknown. One entry per CDR3 protein results from TCRdb running MiXCR on the RT-PCR reads. Of about 530,000 distinct CDR3 sequences in the sample, about 10% were seen once. CDR3 length: 16 residues. Germline assignment: CDR1 MNHEY and CDR2 SVGEGT. The J segment lost 2 bases and the V segment lost 5 bases, leaving 2 bases of the junction unmatched. The data stem from a study of response to subunit inactivated influenza vaccine. Study conclusions and caveats: Few new T cells, the authors suggested, are recruited by each seasonal influenza vaccination.

The source of this sequence is a man aged 45 to 65 who received an inactivated influenza vaccine. Here the sequenced sample was PBMCs from blood, taken on the day of vaccination. The V gene is TRBV6-2 or TRBV6-3, the J gene TRBJ2-1, with TRBD2 matching 14 bases. Written as DNA, the CDR3 is TGTGCCAGCAGTGAGGGACTAGCGGGGGCCTACAATGAGCAGTTCTTC. Protein sequence: CASSEGLAGAYNEQFF.